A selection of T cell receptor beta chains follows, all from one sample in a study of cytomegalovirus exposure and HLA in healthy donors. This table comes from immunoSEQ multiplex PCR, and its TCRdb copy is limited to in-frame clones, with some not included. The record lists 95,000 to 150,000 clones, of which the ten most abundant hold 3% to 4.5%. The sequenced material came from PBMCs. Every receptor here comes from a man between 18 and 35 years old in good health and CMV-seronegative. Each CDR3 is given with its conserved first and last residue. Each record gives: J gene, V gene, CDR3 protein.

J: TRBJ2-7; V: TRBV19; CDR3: CASSPLGSSYEQYF
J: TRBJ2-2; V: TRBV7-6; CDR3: CASSTDRDNTGELFF
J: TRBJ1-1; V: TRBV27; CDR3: CASSNYRGSGAEAFF
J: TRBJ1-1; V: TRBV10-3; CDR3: CAIRQPGQGRGTEAFF
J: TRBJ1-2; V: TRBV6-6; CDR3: CASSSSGRRANYGYTF
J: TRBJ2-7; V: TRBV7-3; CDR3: CASSPSGSAYEQYF
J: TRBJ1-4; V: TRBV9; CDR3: CASSPLTTPYNEKLFF
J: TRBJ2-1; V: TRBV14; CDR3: CASSITWLAINEQFF
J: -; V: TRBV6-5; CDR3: CASSYSRLAGYEQYF
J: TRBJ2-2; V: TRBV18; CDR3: CASSHTTINTGELFF
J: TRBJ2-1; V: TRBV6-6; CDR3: CASSRGTGVWDEQFF
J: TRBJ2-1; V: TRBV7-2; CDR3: CASSGGTDNEQFF
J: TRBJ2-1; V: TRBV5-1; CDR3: CASSDGTSGNEQFF
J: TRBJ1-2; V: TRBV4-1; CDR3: CASSQDRSNYGYTF
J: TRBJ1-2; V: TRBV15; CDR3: CATSLYRGGGGGYTF
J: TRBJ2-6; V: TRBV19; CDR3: CASRSPGTVVSGANVLTF
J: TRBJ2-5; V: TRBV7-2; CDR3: CASSSAGVFETQYF
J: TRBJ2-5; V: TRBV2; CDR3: CASSWEAGNQETQYF
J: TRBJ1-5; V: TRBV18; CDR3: CASSPPSGQPQHF
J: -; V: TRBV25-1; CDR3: CASSDQGRLPYEQYF
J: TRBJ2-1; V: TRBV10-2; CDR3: CASSEGTSGHNEQFF
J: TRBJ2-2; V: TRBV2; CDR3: CASAEGSGDRLSGELFF
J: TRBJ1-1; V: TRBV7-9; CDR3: CASSAGAIGNTEAFF
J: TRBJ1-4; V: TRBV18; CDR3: CASSPMGRLTTNEKLFF
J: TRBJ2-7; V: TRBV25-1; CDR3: CASSELDRNYEQYF
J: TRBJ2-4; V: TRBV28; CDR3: CASVSSAGGNIQYF
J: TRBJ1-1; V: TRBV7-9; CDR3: CASSPRLDRGFTEAFF
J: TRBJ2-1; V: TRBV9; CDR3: CASSSTPGLAGAEQFF
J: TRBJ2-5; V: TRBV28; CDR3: CASSGGGVRRQETQYF
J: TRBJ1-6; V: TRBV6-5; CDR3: CASSNRGQGSPLHF
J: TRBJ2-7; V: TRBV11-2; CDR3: CASTLRSDEQYF
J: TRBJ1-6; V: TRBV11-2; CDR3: CASSSLNSPLHF
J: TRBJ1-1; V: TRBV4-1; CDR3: CASSQDRTGGKAFF
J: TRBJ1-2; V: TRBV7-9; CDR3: CASSLPLYGYTF
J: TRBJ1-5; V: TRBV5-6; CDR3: CASSFQGRNQPQHF
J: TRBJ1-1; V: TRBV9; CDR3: CASGLGQGTEAFF
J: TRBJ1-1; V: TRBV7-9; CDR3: CASSKDTNTEAFF
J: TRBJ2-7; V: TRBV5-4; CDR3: CASSLRQAHYEQYF
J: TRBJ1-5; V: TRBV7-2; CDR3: CASSRVLNQPQHF
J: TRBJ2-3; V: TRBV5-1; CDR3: CASSWTSVEGTDTQYF
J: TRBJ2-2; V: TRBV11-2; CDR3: CASSLQSRELFF
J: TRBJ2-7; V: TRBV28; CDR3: CASGEQGAMHEQYF
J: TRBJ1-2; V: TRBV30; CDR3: CAWGPGSYGYTF
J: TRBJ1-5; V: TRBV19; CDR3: CASSEWTGGGNQPQHF
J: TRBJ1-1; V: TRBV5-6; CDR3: CASSLVTGITEAFF
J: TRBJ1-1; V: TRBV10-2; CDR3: CASSESVGTGGTEAFF
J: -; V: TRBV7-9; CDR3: CASTTSAGTGEAYEQYF
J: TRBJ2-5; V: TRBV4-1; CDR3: CASSQVLQETQYF
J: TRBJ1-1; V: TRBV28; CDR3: CASSPTGVGTEAFF
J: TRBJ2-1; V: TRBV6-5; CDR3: CASSYSGGGAYNEQFF
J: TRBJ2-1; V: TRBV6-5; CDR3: CASSYSTGRGNEQFF
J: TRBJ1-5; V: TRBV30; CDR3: CAWSVGTGADSNQPQHF
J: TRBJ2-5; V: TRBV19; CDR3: CASSASYQETQYF
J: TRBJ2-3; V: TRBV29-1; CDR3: CSAGGTSGNTQYF
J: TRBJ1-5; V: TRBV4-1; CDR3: CASSQAGNSNQPQHF
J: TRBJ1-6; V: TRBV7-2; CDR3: CASSLGTGNNSPLHF
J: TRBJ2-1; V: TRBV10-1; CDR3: CASSDTLRYEQFF
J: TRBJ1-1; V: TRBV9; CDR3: CASSVGGGLGDTEAFF
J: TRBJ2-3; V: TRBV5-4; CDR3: CASSRISGFLGSTDTQYF